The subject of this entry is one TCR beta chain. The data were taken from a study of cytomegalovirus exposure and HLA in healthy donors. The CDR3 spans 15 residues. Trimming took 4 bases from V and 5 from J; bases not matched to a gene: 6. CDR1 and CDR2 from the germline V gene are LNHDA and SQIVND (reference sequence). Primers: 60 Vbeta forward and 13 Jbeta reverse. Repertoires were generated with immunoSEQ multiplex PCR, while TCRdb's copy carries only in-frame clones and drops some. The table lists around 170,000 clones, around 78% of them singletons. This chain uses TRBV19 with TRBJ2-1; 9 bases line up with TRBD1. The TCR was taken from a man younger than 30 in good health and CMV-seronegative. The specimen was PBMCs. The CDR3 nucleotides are TGTGCCAGTAGTACCGGGACAGGGCTTGACAATGAGCAGTTCTTC. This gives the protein CASSTGTGLDNEQFF.